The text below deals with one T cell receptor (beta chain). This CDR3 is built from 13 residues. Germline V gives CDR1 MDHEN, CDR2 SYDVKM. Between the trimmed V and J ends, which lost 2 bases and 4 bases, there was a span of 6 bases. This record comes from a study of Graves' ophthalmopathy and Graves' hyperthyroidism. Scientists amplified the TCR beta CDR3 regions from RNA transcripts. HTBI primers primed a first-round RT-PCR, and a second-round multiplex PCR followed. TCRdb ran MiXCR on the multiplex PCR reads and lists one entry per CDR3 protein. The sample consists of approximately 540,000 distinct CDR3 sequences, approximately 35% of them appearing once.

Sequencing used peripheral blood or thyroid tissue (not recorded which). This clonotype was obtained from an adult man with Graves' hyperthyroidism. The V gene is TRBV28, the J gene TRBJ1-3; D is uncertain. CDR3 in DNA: TGTGCCAGCAGTTTAGTCACCGGAAACACCATATATTTT. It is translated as CASSLVTGNTIYF.